The 22 T cell receptor beta chains listed next were all sequenced from one sample in a study of T cell responses to AZD1222 COVID-19 vaccine. Here immunoSEQ multiplex PCR was the method, and the copy in TCRdb shows in-frame clones only, minus some. The sample holds 85,000 to 120,000 clones, roughly 84% seen once. The starting material was peripheral blood, obtained on day 0 of AZD1222 vaccination. The source is an adult in good health.

The chain joins TRBV27 to TRBJ1-2; no firm D call. The CDR3 is made up of 15 amino acids. CDR1 is MNHEY and CDR2 is SMNVEV in the germline V gene (reference sequence). Trimming left V 3 bases short and J 6 bases short, with 17 bases between. The CDR3 loop reads CASSFDRQGVNGYTF. DNA for the CDR3: TGTGCCAGCAGTTTTGATAGGCAAGGCGTCAATGGCTACACCTTC.

This sequence joins TRBV5-1 and TRBJ1-1, with 11 bases aligning to TRBD1. The germline V gene encodes CDR1 SGHRS and CDR2 YFSETQ. The CDR3 length is 14 residues. V was pared by 3 bases and J by 4 bases, with 2 bases of the junction left unmatched. The CDR3 protein is CASSSGTGGTEAFF. DNA of the CDR3: TGCGCCAGCAGCTCCGGGACAGGGGGCACTGAAGCTTTCTTT.

This CDR3 is CASSSGQGYNQPQHF. The CDR3 DNA is TGTGCCAGCAGCTCCGGACAGGGGTACAATCAGCCCCAGCATTTT. V usage is TRBV7-2 and J usage is TRBJ1-5, with 9 bases lining up with TRBD1. The trim removed 4 bases at V and 3 bases at J, leaving 4 bases unmatched. The CDR3 contains 15 residues. The germline gives CDR1 SGHTA, CDR2 FQGNSA.

V gene TRBV5-1 combines with J gene TRBJ1-1; perhaps TRBD1 as D (6 bases). Germline-derived CDR1 and CDR2 are SGHRS and YFSETQ. CDR3 length equals 15 residues. V lost 0 bases, J lost 1 base, and 10 bases lay in between. CDR3 region: CASSLGDIANTEAFF. DNA for the CDR3: TGCGCCAGCAGCTTGGGGGACATCGCGAACACTGAAGCTTTCTTT.

The rearrangement uses TRBV6-5 and TRBJ1-1, with D unresolved. Trimming took off 9 bases at V and 2 bases at J, with 16 bases between the two ends. CDR1 is MNHEY, CDR2 SVGAGI, per germline. The CDR3 is 14 amino acids. The chain's CDR3 is CASSWGTLNTEAFF. Here the CDR3 DNA reads TGTGCCAGTTCGTGGGGAACTCTAAACACTGAAGCTTTCTTT.

V usage is TRBV7-2 and J usage is TRBJ1-2; D is uncertain. The CDR3 totals 16 residues. Germline V gene lookup returns CDR1 SGHTA and CDR2 FQGNSA. V was trimmed by 1 base and J by 0 bases, leaving 12 bases between them. The CDR3 nucleotides read TGTGCCAGCAGCTTAGGCTTAGGGCGAGCTAACTATGGCTACACCTTC. The encoded protein is CASSLGLGRANYGYTF.

The genes are TRBV5-1 and TRBJ1-6; D might be TRBD1 (5 bases). This CDR3 has 13 amino acids. V lost 4 bases and J lost 9, with 11 bases in between. In germline, CDR1 is SGHRS, CDR2 YFSETQ. CDR3 loop: CASSIEDTSPLHF. The CDR3 nucleotides read TGCGCCAGCAGCATCGAGGACACTTCACCCCTCCACTTT.

This sequence joins TRBV12-3 or TRBV12-4 and TRBJ1-1, with D maybe TRBD1 (6 bases). CDR3 size: 12 residues. V shed 5 bases and J shed 11 bases, with 15 bases lying between them. For the CDR3, the DNA is TGTGCCAGCAGTGGGGGCCCTCCCGAGGCTTTCTTT. Encoded protein: CASSGGPPEAFF.

This clone was seen a single time. V gene TRBV7-6 combines with J gene TRBJ2-6; D unresolved. The CDR3 loop spans 16 amino acids. CDR1 is SGHVS and CDR2 is FNYEAQ in the germline V gene. Trimming left V 1 base short and J 7 bases short, with 14 bases between. The CDR3 loop is CASSLGVSGIANVLTF. CDR3 bases: TGTGCCAGCAGCTTAGGGGTATCGGGTATTGCCAACGTCCTGACTTTC.

The genes are TRBV7-2 and TRBJ1-1; D perhaps matches TRBD1 (6 bases). The CDR3 extends over 14 amino acids. Trimming removed 3 bases from V and 0 bases from J, with 8 bases in between. Germline V gene lookup returns CDR1 SGHTA and CDR2 FQGNSA. In DNA, the CDR3 is TGTGCCAGCAGCTTCGGGACAATGAACACTGAAGCTTTCTTT. This codes for CASSFGTMNTEAFF. Full variable domain (remainder filled in from reference TRBV7-2 and TRBJ1-1): GAGVSQSPSNKVTEKGKDVELRCDPISGHTALYWYRQSLGQGLEFLIYFQGNSAPDKSGLPSDRFSAERTGGSVSTLTIQRTQQEDSAVYLCASSFGTMNTEAFFGQGTRLTVV.

This clone has a handful of counts. The CDR3: CSVEPADTQYF. DNA of the CDR3: TGCAGCGTTGAACCCGCGGATACGCAGTATTTT. The rearrangement uses TRBV29-1 and TRBJ2-3; D gene uncertain. The germline CDR1 and CDR2 sequences are SQVTM and ANQGSEA. The CDR3 extends over 11 amino acids. V lost 2 bases, J lost 6 bases, and 6 bases lay in between.

J is TRBJ1-2 and V is TRBV28; a possible D gene is TRBD1 (6 bases). V was trimmed by 4 bases and J by 4 bases, leaving 13 bases between them. CDR1 is MDHEN and CDR2 is SYDVKM in the germline V gene. This CDR3 is built from 14 residues. DNA of the CDR3: TGTGCCAGCAGTTGGCCAGGGGCTTCCTATGGCTACACCTTC. Amino acid sequence: CASSWPGASYGYTF.

The chain employs TRBV2 and TRBJ2-6, with D tentatively TRBD2 (5 bases). The CDR3 is made up of 15 amino acids. Germline V lookup: CDR1 SNHLY, CDR2 FYNNEI. With 5 bases removed from V and 4 bases from J, the gap between germline ends came to 12 bases. The CDR3 region has the DNA TGTGCCAGCAGTCACGAGGGTGCGGGGGCCAACGTCCTGACTTTC. Encoded protein: CASSHEGAGANVLTF.

The rearrangement links TRBV5-1 to TRBJ2-3; no definite D call. The CDR3 totals 13 residues. V lost 4 bases and J lost 1, with 7 bases in between. Looked up from germline, CDR1 is SGHRS and CDR2 is YFSETQ. CDR3 nucleotides: TGCGCCAGCAGCCGGGTGGGCACAGATACGCAGTATTTT. It is translated as CASSRVGTDTQYF.

V and J are TRBV14 and TRBJ2-7; no clear D gene. The CDR3 has 14 amino acids. Deletions cut 3 bases from V and 2 bases from J, with 11 bases between. Germline V CDR1 and CDR2: SGHDN, FVKESK. For the CDR3, the DNA is TGTGCCAGCAGCCAGTCACCTGCAACCTACGAGCAGTACTTC. Residues: CASSQSPATYEQYF.

V gene TRBV5-4 combines with J gene TRBJ2-1, with 7 bases aligning to TRBD2. CDR3 length: 16 amino acids. V lost 4 bases and J lost 9; bases outside the gene matches: 16. CDR1 is SGHNT, CDR2 YYREEE, per germline (reference sequence). The CDR3 spells CASSQESGLPVREQFF. The CDR3, as DNA: TGTGCCAGCAGCCAGGAATCGGGACTACCGGTTCGTGAGCAGTTCTTC.

V gene TRBV18 combines with J gene TRBJ1-2; 11 bases agree with TRBD1. The CDR3 runs 15 residues. Germline CDR1 is KGHSH and CDR2 is LQKENI. V was clipped by 3 bases and J by 5 bases; unmatched bases: 5. The CDR3 nucleotides read TGTGCCAGCTCACCCGGACAGGGGGCGTGGTATGGCTACACCTTC. It is translated as CASSPGQGAWYGYTF.

Comment on this clone: The identical CDR3 is also encoded by other nucleotide sequences in the sample. V usage is TRBV29-1 and J usage is TRBJ1-1, with a tentative D call TRBD1 (5 bases). Trimming pared 4 bases from V and 2 bases from J, leaving 14 bases between. Germline V gene lookup returns CDR1 SQVTM and CDR2 ANQGSEA. The CDR3 length is 14 residues. The CDR3 nucleotides are TGCAGCGTTGCTCAGGGAAATCCCAACACTGAAGCTTTCTTT. Amino acid sequence: CSVAQGNPNTEAFF.

This chain links TRBV28 with TRBJ2-7; D may correspond to TRBD1 or TRBD2 (5 bases each). Trimming removed 8 bases at V and 3 bases at J, with 14 bases between. Germline loops: CDR1 MDHEN, CDR2 SYDVKM. CDR3 length equals 13 residues. CDR3 in DNA: TGTGCCAGCGGGACCCTGAAATTCTACGAGCAGTACTTC. Translating gives CASGTLKFYEQYF. Combining the CDR3 with reference TRBV28 and TRBJ2-7 gives the whole variable domain DVKVTQSSRYLVKRTGEKVFLECVQDMDHENMFWYRQDPGLGLRLIYFSYDVKMKEKGDIPEGYSVSREKKERFSLILESASTNQTSMYLCASGTLKFYEQYFGPGTRLTVT.

This clone came up a few times. V is TRBV7-2 and J is TRBJ2-1; the D gene is possibly TRBD1 (6 bases). From germline, CDR1 is SGHTA and CDR2 FQGNSA. V gave up 1 base and J gave up 2 bases, with 15 bases separating them. This CDR3 has 17 amino acids. The CDR3 spells CASSLEGVGPPYNEQFF. The CDR3 nucleotides read TGTGCCAGCAGCTTAGAGGGGGTGGGACCCCCCTACAATGAGCAGTTCTTC.

The count of this clone is one. This chain connects TRBV30 to TRBJ1-6; no clear D gene. Deletions cut 5 bases from V and 9 bases from J, with 8 bases between. Germline CDR1 reads GTSNPN; CDR2 reads SVGIG (reference sequence). CDR3 length equals 11 residues. This CDR3 is CAWGSGSPLHF. The CDR3 DNA follows: TGTGCCTGGGGTTCTGGTTCACCCCTCCACTTT.

The chain employs TRBV27 and TRBJ1-6; D may be TRBD1 (5 bases). Trimming pared 7 bases from V and 7 bases from J, leaving 23 bases between. The V gene's germline CDR1 is MNHEY and CDR2 SMNVEV (reference sequence). This CDR3 is 17 amino acids long. The CDR3 DNA follows: TGTGCCAGCAACACCCTCGGGCAGGGTGGGACCAATTCACCCCTCCACTTT. Its translation is CASNTLGQGGTNSPLHF.